What follows is one TCR beta chain and its context. What it binds is unknown. The sample is drawn from a study of cytomegalovirus exposure and HLA in healthy donors. Study outcomes and limitations: The classifier reportedly diagnosed cytomegalovirus status with high specificity and sensitivity. Some TCR beta chains (164 of them) were listed as cytomegalovirus-associated. Most TCRs appeared rarely, but some public TCRs recurred in many donors. First-cohort TCR clusters tended to co-occur in the roughly 130 validation repertoires, a later analysis found.

Profiled with immunoSEQ multiplex PCR; TCRdb holds only in-frame clones, not every one. Of 240,000 or so clones detected, 75% to 90% appear once; the ten largest clones hold 1% to 1.5%. CDR1 GTSNPN and CDR2 SVGIG come from the germline V gene (reference sequence). The ends lost 0 bases at V and 1 base at J; junction bases unmatched: 11. This CDR3 contains 17 residues. The chain couples TRBV30 to TRBJ1-2, with 7 bases identical to TRBD1. The source of this sequence is a woman under 40 in good health and CMV-seropositive. Sequenced sample: PBMCs. This CDR3 is CAWSVGRAGQNNYGYTF. Written as DNA, the CDR3 is TGTGCCTGGAGTGTAGGAAGGGCGGGACAGAATAACTATGGCTACACCTTC.